Following are 29 T cell receptor beta chains from one sample sequenced in a study of T cell responses to AZD1222 COVID-19 vaccine. Repertoires were generated with immunoSEQ multiplex PCR, while TCRdb's copy carries only in-frame clones and drops some. This table has about 130,000 clones, about 93% appearing once. Sequencing used peripheral blood, obtained 28 days after the second AZD1222 dose. These receptors all come from an adult who received the AZD1222 COVID-19 vaccine.

The chain carries TRBV6-5 and TRBJ1-2; TRBD1 agrees at 8 bases. The CDR3 loop spans 14 amino acids. Germline-derived CDR1 and CDR2 are MNHEY and SVGAGI. V trimming: 2 bases; J trimming: 6 bases; junction bases outside the gene matches: 5. DNA for the CDR3: TGTGCCAGCAGTTACCCTGGACAGGGAGATGGCTACACCTTC. Translating gives CASSYPGQGDGYTF.

This clone was observed a single time. This chain connects TRBV28 to TRBJ1-3, with D uncertain. V was cut by 3 bases and J by 0 bases, with 9 bases left in between. Germline V gene sequence: CDR1 MDHEN, CDR2 SYDVKM. The CDR3 sequence is 15 residues long. The CDR3 sequence: CASSLGSFSGNTIYF. The CDR3 bases are TGTGCCAGCAGTTTGGGCAGCTTCTCTGGAAACACCATATATTTT.

The chain combines TRBV7-2 with TRBJ1-1; D is possibly TRBD1 (5 bases). V was clipped by 1 base and J by 5 bases, with 14 bases between them. CDR3 length: 15 amino acids. Germline values: CDR1 SGHTA, CDR2 FQGNSA. The CDR3 bases are TGTGCCAGCAGCTTAGGGGGCCCTGCGGGTACTGAAGCTTTCTTT. This translates into CASSLGGPAGTEAFF.

V gene TRBV25-1 combines with J gene TRBJ1-4; D is undetermined. This CDR3 spans 15 amino acids. Germline V gene lookup returns CDR1 MGHDK and CDR2 SYGVNS. Trimming left V 2 bases short and J 3 bases short, with 10 bases between. The CDR3 loop is CASSERRAANEKLFF. CDR3 coding DNA: TGTGCCAGCAGTGAAAGAAGGGCTGCTAATGAAAAACTGTTTTTT.

The chain is built from TRBV7-2 and TRBJ2-7; a weak D match, TRBD2 (6 bases). The germline V gene encodes CDR1 SGHTA and CDR2 FQGNSA. The CDR3 length is 14 residues. Trimming pared 5 bases from V and 7 bases from J, leaving 18 bases between. CDR3 region: CASSAGPSGREQYF. The CDR3 DNA sequence: TGTGCCAGCAGCGCGGGACCCTCTGGTAGGGAGCAGTACTTC.

The chain carries TRBV29-1 and TRBJ1-4; TRBD1 might be the D (5 bases). V dropped 4 bases and J dropped 3 bases, with 9 bases sitting between them. Germline V gene lookup returns CDR1 SQVTM and CDR2 ANQGSEA. The CDR3 is made up of 13 amino acids. In DNA form, the CDR3 reads TGCAGCGTTGCCAGGGCTCCTAATGAAAAACTGTTTTTT. Its translation is CSVARAPNEKLFF.

The chain is built from TRBV24-1 and TRBJ1-5, with D tentatively TRBD1 (6 bases). The germline V gene has CDR1 KGHDR and CDR2 SFDVKD. V was cut by 3 bases and J by 5 bases, with 10 bases left in between. There are 14 residues in the CDR3. CDR3 sequence reads: CATSDQGYYQPQHF. The DNA of the CDR3 is TGTGCCACCAGTGATCAGGGGTATTATCAGCCCCAGCATTTT.

The J gene is TRBJ1-2, the V gene TRBV18; perhaps TRBD1 as D (5 bases). The CDR3 is 13 amino acids. Trimming took off 3 bases at V and 4 bases at J, with 9 bases between the two ends. Per germline, CDR1 KGHSH and CDR2 LQKENI. The CDR3 region is CASSPAGGYGYTF. The CDR3 nucleotides read TGTGCCAGCTCACCGGCCGGGGGCTATGGCTACACCTTC.

This rearrangement joins TRBV5-1 to TRBJ1-1; D unresolved. Germline loops: CDR1 SGHRS, CDR2 YFSETQ. Trimming removed 0 bases from V and 1 base from J, with 7 bases in between. The CDR3 contains 14 residues. CDR3 protein: CASSLEAANTEAFF. Here the CDR3 DNA reads TGCGCCAGCAGCTTGGAGGCAGCGAACACTGAAGCTTTCTTT.

In its sample, this clone was seen once. The chain employs TRBV6-2 or TRBV6-3 and TRBJ2-7; maybe TRBD2 (6 bases). CDR1 and CDR2 (germline): MNHEY, SVGEGT. Trimming removed 2 bases from V and 0 bases from J, with 11 bases in between. This CDR3 has 15 amino acids. CDR3 protein: CASSYAGRVSYEQYF. In DNA form, the CDR3 reads TGTGCCAGCAGTTACGCGGGGCGGGTCTCCTACGAGCAGTACTTC.

This clone has a single count. The CDR3 nucleotides are TGTGCCAGTAGCCTTCGGTTGCGTGGGAACACTGAAGCTTTCTTT. Protein product: CASSLRLRGNTEAFF. The J gene is TRBJ1-1, the V gene TRBV19; no clear D. Trimming removed 6 bases from V and 1 base from J, with 15 bases in between. Per the germline V gene, CDR1 is LNHDA and CDR2 is SQIVND (reference sequence). CDR3 size: 15 residues.

CDR3: CAIPTGNNEQFF. CDR3 sequence (DNA): TGTGCCATTCCGACAGGGAACAATGAGCAGTTCTTC. V and J are TRBV7-9 and TRBJ2-1, with 7 bases that match TRBD1. The germline V gene encodes CDR1 SEHNR and CDR2 FQNEAQ (reference sequence). V shed 10 bases, J shed 5 bases, and the junction held 5 bases outside the gene matches. The CDR3 extends over 12 amino acids.

This chain uses TRBV30 with TRBJ1-2; no firm D call. Germline V gene lookup returns CDR1 GTSNPN and CDR2 SVGIG (reference sequence). The CDR3 extends over 14 amino acids. V was cut by 2 bases and J by 5 bases, with 15 bases left in between. The chain's CDR3 is CAWSFGYGAYGYTF. The CDR3 DNA reads TGTGCCTGGAGTTTCGGGTACGGCGCTTATGGCTACACCTTC.

This clone has a single count. This sequence joins TRBV6-5 and TRBJ1-2; 7 nucleotides align to TRBD1. CDR1 is MNHEY and CDR2 is SVGAGI in the germline V gene. The ends lost 0 bases at V and 3 bases at J; junction bases unmatched: 4. This CDR3 region has 15 residues. This CDR3 is CASSYSATGDYGYTF. CDR3 in DNA: TGTGCCAGCAGTTACTCGGCTACAGGGGACTATGGCTACACCTTC.

The chain has TRBV12-1 and TRBJ1-1; the table names TRBD1, a call not compared with the DNA. TRBV12-1 has pseudogene status. The CDR3 consists of 14 residues. The CDR3 spells CASSRRQLNTEAFF. CDR3 DNA: TGTGCCAGCAGCCGCAGACAGTTGAACACTGAAGCTTTCTTT.

This sequence joins TRBV30 and TRBJ1-5; no clear D gene. CDR3 length: 12 residues. Trimming pared 5 bases from V and 7 bases from J, leaving 12 bases between. Germline lookup yields CDR1 GTSNPN and CDR2 SVGIG (reference sequence). The DNA for the CDR3 is TGTGCCTGGGGCGGTTTCGGGCAGCCCCAGCATTTT. Amino acids: CAWGGFGQPQHF. Drawing the rest from reference TRBV30 and TRBJ1-5, the complete variable domain is SQTIHQWPATLVQPVGSPLSLECTVEGTSNPNLYWYRQAAGRGLQLLFYSVGIGQISSEVPQNLSASRPQDRQFILSSKKLLLSDSGFYLCAWGGFGQPQHFGDGTRLSIL.

The chain carries TRBV13 and TRBJ2-1; the D gene is possibly TRBD2 (5 bases). The V end lost 4 bases, the J end lost 7 bases, and 11 bases lay between the germline ends. This CDR3 is built from 13 residues. The germline CDR1 and CDR2 sequences are PRHDT and FYEKMQ (reference sequence). The CDR3 DNA is TGTGCCAGCAGCTCCGACACGGGGAATGAGCAGTTCTTC. It specifies CASSSDTGNEQFF.

This sequence joins TRBV6-5 and TRBJ1-3, with a weak D call TRBD1 (5 bases). Trimming removed 4 bases from V and 0 bases from J, with 10 bases in between. The length of the CDR3 is 15 residues. CDR1 is MNHEY and CDR2 is SVGAGI in the germline V gene. CDR3 coding DNA: TGTGCCAGCAGTTCTGGGACGAACTCTGGAAACACCATATATTTT. It codes for CASSSGTNSGNTIYF.

The chain has TRBV23-1 and TRBJ1-1; D is perhaps TRBD1 (5 bases). TRBV23-1 is known as an ORF, though its function is uncertain. CDR3 length equals 18 residues. The ends were cut back, 0 bases at V and 0 bases at J, with 17 bases in the middle. The CDR3 here is CASSQSGQGPIMNTEAFF. In DNA, the CDR3 is TGCGCCAGCAGTCAATCGGGTCAGGGTCCCATCATGAACACTGAAGCTTTCTTT.

The chain employs TRBV4-1 and TRBJ1-2, with 8 nucleotides matching TRBD1. This CDR3 region has 14 residues. The junction had 4 bases not matched to a gene; V was cut back by 4 bases and J by 3 bases. Germline V gives CDR1 MGHRA, CDR2 YSYEKL. The CDR3 reads CASSRTTGDYGYTF. DNA of the CDR3: TGCGCCAGCAGCCGCACGACAGGGGACTATGGCTACACCTTC.

The chain is built from TRBV6-1 and TRBJ2-5; 12 positions agree with TRBD2. V shed 4 bases, J shed 3 bases, and the junction held 6 bases outside the gene matches. CDR3 length: 16 amino acids. Germline V gives CDR1 MNHNS, CDR2 SASEGT. The CDR3 loop reads CASSGLAGDEEETQYF. As DNA, the CDR3 is TGTGCCAGCAGTGGACTAGCGGGGGATGAGGAAGAGACCCAGTACTTC.

This clone has a single count. The chain is built from TRBV18 and TRBJ2-7; D may be TRBD1 (7 bases). Trimming removed 3 bases from V and 3 bases from J, with 18 bases in between. Per the germline V gene, CDR1 is KGHSH and CDR2 is LQKENI. The CDR3 is 16 residues long. The CDR3: CASSPLRGAAIYEQYF. In DNA, the CDR3 is TGTGCCAGCTCACCGCTCAGGGGGGCCGCCATCTACGAGCAGTACTTC.

On this clone: At one boundary the junction diverges from the germline segment, which might be a read error. Here the CDR3 reads CASSLGRRGDTIYF. CDR3 DNA: TGCGCCAGCAGCTTGGGGAGGCGTGGAGACACCATATATTTT. The genes are TRBV5-1 and TRBJ1-3; D gene unclear. The CDR3 contains 14 residues. Germline CDR1 is SGHRS and CDR2 is YFSETQ.

This clone appeared once. J is TRBJ1-1 and V is TRBV6-4; 7 nucleotides agree with TRBD1. Germline V gene data show CDR1 as MRHNA and CDR2 as SNTAGT. The V and J ends lost 4 bases and 1 base, in that order; junction bases with no gene match: 3. The CDR3 has 14 residues. CDR3 amino acids: CASSARGKNTEAFF. For the CDR3, the DNA is TGTGCCAGCAGTGCCAGGGGGAAGAACACTGAAGCTTTCTTT.

The chain links TRBV5-1 to TRBJ1-5; D gene ambiguous. Between the trimmed V and J ends, which lost 2 bases and 6 bases, there was a span of 9 bases. The CDR3 loop spans 13 amino acids. Germline V gene data show CDR1 as SGHRS and CDR2 as YFSETQ. The DNA of the CDR3 is TGCGCCAGCAGCTTTGCAGAGGGTCAGCCCCAGCATTTT. It yields the protein CASSFAEGQPQHF.

This chain joins TRBV24-1 and TRBJ2-2, with 8 bases lining up with TRBD2. V shed 5 bases, J shed 2 bases, and the junction held 3 bases outside the gene matches. The CDR3 has 15 residues. Per germline, CDR1 KGHDR and CDR2 SFDVKD. CDR3 residues: CATSVRGGNTGELFF. CDR3 nucleotide sequence: TGTGCCACCAGTGTACGGGGGGGCAACACCGGGGAGCTGTTTTTT.

The CDR3, as DNA: TGTGCCAGCAGTATCGGTGGGGGCTCCTACGAGCAGTACTTC. Protein product: CASSIGGGSYEQYF. The chain uses TRBV28 and TRBJ2-7; D is tentatively TRBD1 or TRBD2 (5 bases each). Germline-derived CDR1 and CDR2 are MDHEN and SYDVKM. V lost 5 bases, J lost 0 bases, and 11 bases lay in between. This CDR3 region has 14 residues.

This rearrangement joins TRBV27 to TRBJ1-1; no definite D call. The CDR3 spans 12 residues. Germline lookup yields CDR1 MNHEY and CDR2 SMNVEV (reference sequence). Trimming took 3 bases from V and 2 from J, leaving 4 bases between them. The CDR3 here is CASSLGNTEAFF. DNA of the CDR3: TGTGCCAGCAGTTTGGGAAACACTGAAGCTTTCTTT.

The chain recombines TRBV19 with TRBJ2-1, with 7 bases identical to TRBD1. The CDR3 extends over 16 amino acids. J lost 0 bases, V lost 4 bases, and 6 bases had no gene match. Germline loops: CDR1 LNHDA, CDR2 SQIVND (reference sequence). In DNA, the CDR3 is TGTGCCAGTAGTACCTACAGGGGAAGCTCCTACAATGAGCAGTTCTTC. Its translation: CASSTYRGSSYNEQFF.